A selection of T cell receptor beta chains follows, all from one sample in a study of T cells in Graves' hyperthyroidism and ophthalmopathy. MiXCR, run by TCRdb on the multiplex PCR reads, gives a single entry per CDR3 protein. Of around 390,000 distinct CDR3 sequences detected, roughly 14% appear once; the ten largest clones hold about 18%. The sequencing sample was made of blood. These receptors were collected from a woman aged 25 to 39 with Graves' ophthalmopathy. The CDR3 runs from the conserved cysteine through the conserved F or W. Clone sizes are given selectively: once, few, many, or a class where the clone is expanded.

J: TRBJ2-5; size: many; V: TRBV30; CDR3: CAYYRGFSRETQYF
J: TRBJ1-5; size: many; V: TRBV12-3/TRBV12-4; CDR3: CASSLSQGRNQPQHF
J: TRBJ2-1; size: many; V: TRBV12-3/TRBV12-4; CDR3: CASSLGLLSGNEQFF
J: TRBJ1-5; size: few; V: TRBV12-5; CDR3: CASGLVLGGTGVNQPQHF
J: TRBJ1-1; size: few; V: TRBV15; CDR3: CATSRDLIVQKNTEAFF
J: TRBJ1-5; size: NA; V: TRBV7-9; CDR3: CASSLGTGSRQPQHF
J: TRBJ1-1; size: many; V: TRBV29-1; CDR3: CSVEGRMNTEAFF
J: TRBJ1-1; size: many; V: TRBV2; CDR3: CASRGYSGRNTEAFF
J: TRBJ1-5; size: many; V: TRBV12-3/TRBV12-4; CDR3: CASSLGAGGIGNQPQHF
J: TRBJ1-3; size: few; V: TRBV18; CDR3: CASSKSDGNAIYF
J: TRBJ2-7; size: NA; V: TRBV20-1; CDR3: CSARSDGSCEQYF
J: TRBJ1-4; size: many; V: TRBV4-1; CDR3: CASSQEGRGTLSEKLFF
J: TRBJ1-4; size: few; V: TRBV6-1; CDR3: CASTLRIGRQGESNEKLFF
J: TRBJ2-1; size: NA; V: TRBV24-1; CDR3: CATSVTGDDEQFF
J: TRBJ2-3; size: many; V: TRBV7-2; CDR3: CASSFPSGGARTDTQYF
J: TRBJ2-7; size: many; V: TRBV6-6; CDR3: CASSSGGPTLLSYEQYF
J: TRBJ2-3; size: once; V: TRBV28; CDR3: CASSPRTWTSGGGDTQYF
J: TRBJ1-2; size: few; V: TRBV7-2; CDR3: CASSPKTGGEGDYGYTF
J: TRBJ2-3; size: many; V: TRBV18; CDR3: CASSPRAGGTDTQYF
J: TRBJ1-5; size: NA; V: TRBV7-2; CDR3: CASSRRGQPNQPQHF
J: TRBJ2-4; size: few; V: TRBV5-5; CDR3: CASSLQVGVGGDIQYF
J: TRBJ2-3; size: few; V: TRBV10-3; CDR3: CAISGGGTLTDTQYF
J: TRBJ2-3; size: many; V: TRBV4-2; CDR3: CASSQEGSGDATDTQYF
J: TRBJ1-1; size: many; V: TRBV27; CDR3: CASSQGPVTEAFF
J: TRBJ2-7; size: NA; V: TRBV12-3/TRBV12-4; CDR3: CASSPGLADEQYF
J: TRBJ1-5; size: NA; V: TRBV19; CDR3: CASSIDLNPNQPQHF
J: TRBJ2-1; size: few; V: TRBV3-1; CDR3: CASSPIYYNEQFF
J: TRBJ2-3; size: many; V: TRBV2; CDR3: CASRGLPSTDTQYF
J: TRBJ1-5; size: NA; V: TRBV11-2; CDR3: CASSFSGGQAGNQPQHF
J: TRBJ2-5; size: many; V: TRBV5-1; CDR3: CASSGGSGETQYF
J: TRBJ2-7; size: many; V: TRBV7-9; CDR3: CASSQGTVVGPSYEQYF
J: TRBJ1-6; size: NA; V: TRBV9; CDR3: CASSARDGRYNSPLHF
J: TRBJ2-5; size: many; V: TRBV7-8; CDR3: CASSNTGSQETQYF
J: TRBJ2-3; size: many; V: TRBV7-3; CDR3: CASSQGLGGGLYTDTQYF
J: TRBJ1-2; size: NA; V: TRBV4-1; CDR3: CASSQDNFGGGYTF
J: TRBJ1-2; size: many; V: TRBV6-2/TRBV6-3; CDR3: CASSYSVLPGYTF
J: TRBJ2-2; size: many; V: TRBV20-1; CDR3: CSAREPLAGGSNTGELFF
J: TRBJ2-7; size: many; V: TRBV7-2; CDR3: CASSLGWGISYEQYF
J: TRBJ1-2; size: many; V: TRBV12-3/TRBV12-4; CDR3: CASSVDSRGYTF
J: TRBJ2-7; size: many; V: TRBV11-2; CDR3: CASSTVQGNEQYF
J: TRBJ2-1; size: once; V: TRBV20-1; CDR3: CSGGERGTYNEQFF
J: TRBJ2-2; size: many; V: TRBV5-1; CDR3: CASSNREITTGELFF
J: TRBJ2-3; size: many; V: TRBV7-9; CDR3: CASSLYRDSTDTQYF
J: TRBJ2-3; size: many; V: TRBV7-6; CDR3: CASARASTDTQYF
J: TRBJ2-3; size: NA; V: TRBV20-1; CDR3: CSARSAGTSTDTQYF
J: TRBJ2-2; size: many; V: TRBV2; CDR3: CASSQTYGALTNTGELFF
J: TRBJ1-6; size: few; V: TRBV5-6; CDR3: CTSSLGERNSPLHF
J: TRBJ2-7; size: many; V: TRBV10-3; CDR3: CAISEGGDEQYF
J: TRBJ2-6; size: NA; V: TRBV5-6; CDR3: CASSYGQGKGPGANVLTF
J: TRBJ1-1; size: few; V: TRBV27; CDR3: CASSPGAFF
J: TRBJ2-7; size: many; V: TRBV3-1; CDR3: CASSLAATGGSDEQYF
J: TRBJ1-4; size: many; V: TRBV11-2; CDR3: CASSPWGNEKLFF
J: TRBJ2-2; size: many; V: TRBV6-1; CDR3: CASRAGRLLFF